This T cell receptor (beta chain) was profiled in a study of blood T cells in healthy people across ages. Study-wide results and caveats: Donors of long life had a larger count of naive CD4+ cells and greater diversity than aged donors. The study lacked donor CMV status, which possibly confounded expanded clonotype changes.

The CDR3 length is 17 residues. Germline CDR1 reads SGDLS; CDR2 reads YYNGEE. The V gene end was trimmed by 4 bases and the J gene end by 0 bases; junction bases not matched to a gene: 5. Primers used in a second PCR of roughly 6 to 12 cycles were a sample-barcoded 5' primer and a J-beta primer mix. Each cDNA was tagged by a template-switch adaptor containing 12 random nucleotides. In TCRdb, the 5' RACE reads were re-called with MiXCR into one record per CDR3 protein. The sample has hundreds of thousands of distinct CDR3 sequences; around a quarter are singletons. Donation came from healthy Caucasian individuals in Russia who were aged about 6 to 90. Comments on this clonotype: Its specificity is not known.

This same sample was also taken into another study, of T cells of mothers and their children.

Sequencing was performed on blood. The V and J genes are TRBV9 and TRBJ2-2; 11 bases match TRBD2. The clonotype comes from a boy aged 10-17 years in good health. This chain's CDR3 is CASSSWTSGSNTGELFF. CDR3 nucleotides: TGTGCCAGCAGCTCATGGACTAGCGGGTCGAACACCGGGGAGCTGTTTTTT.